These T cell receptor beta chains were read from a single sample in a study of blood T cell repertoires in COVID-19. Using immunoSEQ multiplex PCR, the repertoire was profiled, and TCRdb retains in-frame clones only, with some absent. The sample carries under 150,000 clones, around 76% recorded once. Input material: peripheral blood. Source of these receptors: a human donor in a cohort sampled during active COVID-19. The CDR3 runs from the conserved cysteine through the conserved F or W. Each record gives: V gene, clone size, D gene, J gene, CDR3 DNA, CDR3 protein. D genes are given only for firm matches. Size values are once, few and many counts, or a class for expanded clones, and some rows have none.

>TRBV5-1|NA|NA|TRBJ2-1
TGCGCCAGCAGCTTCGGGGGGCCTTACAATGAGCAGTTCTTC
CASSFGGPYNEQFF
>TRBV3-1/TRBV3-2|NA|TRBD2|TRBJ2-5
TGTGCCAGCAGCCAAGATCTATTAGCGGGGGGGCCGGAGACCCAGTACTTC
CASSQDLLAGGPETQYF
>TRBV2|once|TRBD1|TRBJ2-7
TGTGCCAGCAGTGAAAGGACAGGTAGTTTGTACGAGCAGTACTTC
CASSERTGSLYEQYF
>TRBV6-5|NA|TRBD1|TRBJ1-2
TGTGCCAGCAGTCGCCAGGGGGTAACCAACTATGGCTACACCTTC
CASSRQGVTNYGYTF
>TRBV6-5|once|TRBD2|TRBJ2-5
TGTGCCAGCAGTTGGGGAGTAGCGGGGGAGACCCAGTACTTC
CASSWGVAGETQYF
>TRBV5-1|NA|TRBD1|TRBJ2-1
TGCGCCAGCAGCCGTGGACAGGGGGAACACAATGAGCAGTTCTTC
CASSRGQGEHNEQFF
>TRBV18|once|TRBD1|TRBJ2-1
TGTGCCAGCTCACCAGGACAGGGGGTTGGGACCTACAATGAGCAGTTCTTC
CASSPGQGVGTYNEQFF
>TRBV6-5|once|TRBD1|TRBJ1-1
TGTGCCAGCAGTTACCCAGGACAGGGAGCTTTCTTT
CASSYPGQGAFF
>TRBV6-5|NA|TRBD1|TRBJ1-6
TGTGCCAGCGGCAGGGACAGCCGATCACCCCTCCACTTT
CASGRDSRSPLHF
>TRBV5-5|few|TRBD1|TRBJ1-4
TGTGCCAGCAGCTTGACGGGACAGGGGTATGAAAAACTGTTTTTT
CASSLTGQGYEKLFF
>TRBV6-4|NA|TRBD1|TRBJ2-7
TGTGCCAGCAGGGGGGACAGGGGCCAAACCACCTACGAGCAGTACTTC
CASRGDRGQTTYEQYF
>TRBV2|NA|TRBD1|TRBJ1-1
TGTGCCAGCCCCCTGGGACAGGGGGCTTTCACTGAAGCTTTCTTT
CASPLGQGAFTEAFF
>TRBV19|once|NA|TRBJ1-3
TGTGCCAGTAGTATCGGACAGACCACCTCTGGAAACACCATATATTTT
CASSIGQTTSGNTIYF
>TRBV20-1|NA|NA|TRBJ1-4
TGCAGTGCTAGTCGCAGGAGAGGGGAAAAACTGTTTTTT
CSASRRRGEKLFF
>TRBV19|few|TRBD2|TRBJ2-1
TGTGCCAGTAGTCCATATGCGGGGGGTATCGGTGAGCAGTTCTTC
CASSPYAGGIGEQFF
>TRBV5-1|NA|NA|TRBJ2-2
TGCGCCAGCAGGGAAGGGGGGGCCTACACCGGGGAGCTGTTTTTT
CASREGGAYTGELFF
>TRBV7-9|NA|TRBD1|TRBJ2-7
TGTGCCAGCAGCTCCGTACGTTGGGACAGGTCCATTTACGAGCAGTACTTC
CASSSVRWDRSIYEQYF
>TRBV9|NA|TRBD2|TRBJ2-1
TGTGCCAGCAGCGTAGTCCCAGTGACTAGCGGGGGGGACAATGAGCAGTTCTTC
CASSVVPVTSGGDNEQFF
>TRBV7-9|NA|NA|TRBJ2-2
TGTGCCAGCAGGCCCGGCCCGGGGGACACCGGGGAGCTGTTTTTT
CASRPGPGDTGELFF
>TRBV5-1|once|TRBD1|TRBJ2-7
TGCGCCAGCAGGGCCGGGACAGGGGCCGAGCAGTACTTC
CASRAGTGAEQYF
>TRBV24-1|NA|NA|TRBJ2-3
TGTGCCACCAGTGATTTGCACTTCGCAGGAACAGATACGCAGTATTTT
CATSDLHFAGTDTQYF
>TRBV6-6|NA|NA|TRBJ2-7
TGTGCCTGTGGCGGACGGGGGACTTCCTACGAGCAGTACTTC
CACGGRGTSYEQYF
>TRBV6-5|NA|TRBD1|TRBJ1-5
TGTGCCAGCCGTACCAGGACAGGGGTGAATCAGCCCCAGCATTTT
CASRTRTGVNQPQHF
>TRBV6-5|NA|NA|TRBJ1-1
TGTGCCAGCAGGGCCGGGGCTGAAGCTTTCTTT
CASRAGAEAFF
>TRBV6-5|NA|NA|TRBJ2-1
TGTGCCAGCACCACCGACACATACAATGAGCAGTTCTTC
CASTTDTYNEQFF
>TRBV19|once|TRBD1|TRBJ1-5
TGTGCCAGTGAGACAGGGTTAACCAATCAGCCCCAGCATTTT
CASETGLTNQPQHF
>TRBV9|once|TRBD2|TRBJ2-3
TGTGCCAGCAGCGTAGAGACTAGCGGGGCCACAGATACGCAGTATTTT
CASSVETSGATDTQYF
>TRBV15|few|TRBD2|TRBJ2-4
TGTGCCACCAGCAGGGCCGGGGGGGAAAACATTCAGTACTTC
CATSRAGGENIQYF
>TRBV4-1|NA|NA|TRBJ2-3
TGCGCCAGCAGCCAAGAGTTGGGGGGTGATACGCAGTATTTT
CASSQELGGDTQYF
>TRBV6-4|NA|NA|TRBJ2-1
TGTGCCAGCAGTGACTCAGCCGCAGGGGCTCATGAGCAGTTCTTC
CASSDSAAGAHEQFF
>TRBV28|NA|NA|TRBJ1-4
TGTGCCAGCAGTTACAGGGCTACTAATGAAAAACTGTTTTTT
CASSYRATNEKLFF
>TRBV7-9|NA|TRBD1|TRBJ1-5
TGTGCCAGCAGCCAAGGGGGCGGTTATAGCAATCAGCCCCAGCATTTT
CASSQGGGYSNQPQHF
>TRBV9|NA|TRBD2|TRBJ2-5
TGTGCCAGCTCCGGGGGGGGGCGCGGAGAGACCCAGTACTTC
CASSGGGRGETQYF
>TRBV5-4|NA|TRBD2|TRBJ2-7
TGTGCCAGCAGCTTGGGGGACTACTCCTACGAGCAGTACTTC
CASSLGDYSYEQYF
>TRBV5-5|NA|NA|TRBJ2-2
TGTGCCAGCAGCTTGGAGGCGCGGGCCGGGGAGCTGTTTTTT
CASSLEARAGELFF
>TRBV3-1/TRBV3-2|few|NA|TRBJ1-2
TGTGCCAGCAGCCAAACACCTGAGGGCTATGGCTACACCTTC
CASSQTPEGYGYTF
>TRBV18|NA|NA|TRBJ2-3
TGTGCCAGCTCACTCATCCCGGGAAAGAGAATAAGCACAGATACGCAGTATTTT
CASSLIPGKRISTDTQYF
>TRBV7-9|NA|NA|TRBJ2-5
TGTGCCAGCAGCTTGGGCAGGTCAGAGACCCAGTACTTC
CASSLGRSETQYF
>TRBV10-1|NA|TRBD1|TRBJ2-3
TGCGCCAGCAGTCGGGACAGCCGCACAGATACGCAGTATTTT
CASSRDSRTDTQYF
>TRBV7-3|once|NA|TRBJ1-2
TGTGCCAGCAGCCCATGGGGGGTAGGAGGAGGAAGAGACTACACCTTC
CASSPWGVGGGRDYTF
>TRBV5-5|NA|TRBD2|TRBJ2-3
TGTGCCAGCAGCCTATACGAGACTAGCGGGGACACAGATACGCAGTATTTT
CASSLYETSGDTDTQYF
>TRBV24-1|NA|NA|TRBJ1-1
TGTGCCACCATTTCTGGGAGCGAAGCTTTCTTT
CATISGSEAFF
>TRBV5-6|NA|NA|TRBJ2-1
TGTGCCAGCAGCTTGTTCTTCAATGAGCAGTTCTTC
CASSLFFNEQFF
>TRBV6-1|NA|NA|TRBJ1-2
TGTGCCAGCAGTGAAGCGCAGCCGGGTTTCGGCTATGGCTACACCTTC
CASSEAQPGFGYGYTF
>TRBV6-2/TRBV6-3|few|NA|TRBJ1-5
TGTGCCAGCAGTACCGGAGGTGGGAGCAATCAGCCCCAGCATTTT
CASSTGGGSNQPQHF
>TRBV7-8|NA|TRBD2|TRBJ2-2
TGTGCCAGCAGCCTCCGAGCTAGCGGGGTTAACACCGGGGAGCTGTTTTTT
CASSLRASGVNTGELFF
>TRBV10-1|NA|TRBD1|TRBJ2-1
TGCGCCAGCAGTGAAGGGGACAGGGGATTCAATGAGCAGTTCTTC
CASSEGDRGFNEQFF
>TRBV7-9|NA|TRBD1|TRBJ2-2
TGTGCCAGCGGGCGACAGGGGTTGGACACCGGGGAGCTGTTTTTT
CASGRQGLDTGELFF